This T cell receptor (beta chain) was recovered during a study of blood T cell repertoires in COVID-19. Study overall: Italy, Spain and the United States were the sources of the convalescent and acute COVID-19 samples.

This table comes from immunoSEQ multiplex PCR, and its TCRdb copy is limited to in-frame clones, with some not included. The repertoire holds about 110,000 clones, with around 85% as singletons. V shed 1 base and J shed 7 bases, with 17 bases lying between them. The CDR3 is 15 residues long. Germline assignment: CDR1 LNHNV and CDR2 YYDKDF (reference sequence). This sequence originates from a man aged 50 to 59 with acute or convalescent COVID-19. This rearrangement joins TRBV15 to TRBJ2-7; maybe TRBD2 (6 bases). Sequencing input: peripheral blood. The CDR3 reads CATSRGGVWGREQYF. The CDR3, as DNA: TGTGCCACCAGCAGAGGGGGGGTGTGGGGAAGGGAGCAGTACTTC.